This T cell receptor beta chain is from a study of shared clonotypes between healthy human individuals. The assay was immunoSEQ multiplex PCR, and TCRdb's table has in-frame clones only and misses some. The sample holds around 720,000 clones; less than 80% are singletons and the top ten take 1.5% to 2%. The V and J ends lost 4 bases and 13 bases, in that order; junction bases with no gene match: 9. CDR1 and CDR2 (germline): SGHAT, FQDESV (reference sequence). The CDR3 runs 12 residues. This clone was observed a few times. Sequenced material: memory CD4+ T cells sorted from blood. Subset in this sample: CD45RA-negative fraction. The clonotype was recovered from a woman aged 30 to 39 in good health. The V gene is TRBV11-1, the J gene TRBJ2-5; 7 nucleotides line up with TRBD1. The CDR3 sequence: CASSWERGQMYF. CDR3 nucleotide sequence: TGTGCCAGCAGCTGGGAGAGGGGGCAGATGTACTTC.